Below, 26 T cell receptor beta chains from the same sample are listed, as sequenced in a study of blood T cells in healthy people across ages. Then a second PCR, running about 6 to 11 cycles, was carried out with a sample-barcoded 5' primer and a J-beta primer mix. Each CDR3 protein is one row after TCRdb ran MiXCR on the 5' RACE reads. This sample carries more than 900,000 distinct CDR3 sequences, less than 25% of them seen once, and the ten largest clones take about 0.8%. The sample was also linked to a second study, of T cells of mothers and their children.

Sequencing used blood. These receptor sequences come from a girl aged 2 to 10 in good health.

This clonotype has only one observation. The chain is built from TRBV6-2 or TRBV6-3 and TRBJ1-5; D gene ambiguous. The CDR3 spans 15 residues. Between the trimmed V and J ends, which lost 0 bases and 0 bases, there was a span of 6 bases. Per germline, CDR1 MNHEY and CDR2 SVGEGT. The chain's CDR3 is CASSYSRDSNQPQHF. The CDR3 region has the DNA TGTGCCAGCAGTTACTCGCGAGATAGCAATCAGCCCCAGCATTTT.

The chain joins TRBV5-1 to TRBJ1-4; 8 bases fit TRBD1. V gave up 4 bases and J gave up 8 bases; unmatched junction bases: 10. The germline V gene has CDR1 SGHRS and CDR2 YFSETQ. The CDR3 length is 15 residues. CDR3: CASSLGQGSGEKLFF. The CDR3 DNA is TGCGCCAGCAGCCTCGGACAGGGAAGTGGGGAAAAACTGTTTTTT.

This sequence joins TRBV24-1 and TRBJ2-1, with no clear D. The CDR3 spans 11 residues. Per germline, CDR1 KGHDR and CDR2 SFDVKD. V was trimmed by 6 bases and J by 8 bases, leaving 7 bases between them. The CDR3: CATSNGYEQFF. The CDR3 DNA follows: TGTGCCACCAGTAATGGGTATGAGCAGTTCTTC.

V gene TRBV2 combines with J gene TRBJ1-1; 8 bases line up with TRBD1. CDR1 is SNHLY and CDR2 is FYNNEI in the germline V gene. V dropped 8 bases and J dropped 5; count of bases not matched to a gene: 13. The CDR3 is made up of 15 amino acids. CDR3 coding DNA: TGTGCCAGCTCCGGAGCGGAACAGGGGGAAACTGAAGCTTTCTTT. It translates to CASSGAEQGETEAFF. Looking up the rest from reference TRBV2 and TRBJ1-1 gives the full variable domain: EPEVTQTPSHQVTQMGQEVILRCVPISNHLYFYWYRQILGQKVEFLVSFYNNEISEKSEIFDDQFSVERPDGSNFTLKIRSTKLEDSAMYFCASSGAEQGETEAFFGQGTRLTVV.

V is TRBV27 and J is TRBJ2-7, with TRBD2 matching 15 bases. Germline lookup yields CDR1 MNHEY and CDR2 SMNVEV (reference sequence). CDR3 length: 13 residues. The ends lost 6 bases at V and 12 bases at J; junction bases unmatched: 6. CDR3 in amino acids: CASRGLAGGSVYV. CDR3 DNA sequence: TGTGCCAGCAGGGGACTAGCGGGAGGTTCCGTGTACGTC.

This clonotype came up a few times. DNA of the CDR3: TGTGCCAGCAGCCAAAAAACCGATCGAGAGACCCAGTACTTC. Translating gives CASSQKTDRETQYF. The chain couples TRBV3-1 to TRBJ2-5; unclear D gene. V lost 2 bases to trimming and J lost 4 bases, with 11 bases between them. This CDR3 is built from 14 residues. Germline-derived CDR1 and CDR2 are LGHDT and YNNKEL (reference sequence).

This CDR3 reads CASSYRDRESYEQYF. Here the CDR3 DNA reads TGTGCCAGCAGCTACCGGGACAGGGAATCCTACGAGCAGTACTTC. The V gene is TRBV7-8, the J gene TRBJ2-7; 9 bases map to TRBD1. The CDR3 totals 15 residues. Germline V CDR1 and CDR2: SGHVS, FQNEAQ. V was clipped by 4 bases and J by 1 base; unmatched bases: 5.

This clonotype was counted only a few times. The chain has TRBV6-2 or TRBV6-3 and TRBJ2-4, with 9 bases matching TRBD1. V shed 2 bases, J shed 4 bases, and the junction held 3 bases outside the gene matches. Looked up from germline, CDR1 is MNHEY and CDR2 is SVGEGT. The CDR3 sequence is 15 residues long. This CDR3 is CASSYLGQGKNIQYF. DNA for the CDR3: TGTGCCAGCAGTTACCTCGGACAGGGGAAAAACATTCAGTACTTC.

This rearrangement joins TRBV29-1 to TRBJ2-2; 7 nucleotides line up with TRBD1. Per germline, CDR1 SQVTM and CDR2 ANQGSEA. The CDR3 is 14 amino acids. Trimming at V came to 7 bases and at J to 2 bases, leaving 7 bases not matched to a gene. CDR3: CSGTRGPNTGELFF. The CDR3 nucleotides read TGCAGCGGCACAAGGGGGCCAAACACCGGGGAGCTGTTTTTT.

This clonotype has more than one count but fewer than ten. The V gene is TRBV28, the J gene TRBJ2-5, with 9 bases that match TRBD1. The V segment lost 5 bases and the J segment 5 bases; nucleotides outside the gene matches: 12. Looked up from germline, CDR1 is MDHEN and CDR2 is SYDVKM. CDR3 length: 16 residues. The CDR3 sequence: CASSLPGQGRGETQYF. The CDR3 DNA reads as TGTGCCAGCAGTCTCCCGGGACAGGGAAGGGGGGAGACCCAGTACTTC.

This clonotype was observed a handful of times. The junction departs from the called germline gene at one end, perhaps through a read error. This sequence joins TRBV5-1 and TRBJ2-1; 7 nucleotides line up with TRBD1. This CDR3 is 15 amino acids long. Germline V CDR1 and CDR2: SGHRS, YFSETQ. The DNA for the CDR3 is TGTGCCAGCAGCTTGGGGGACAGAGGTTACAATGAGCAGTTCTTC. Residues: CASSLGDRGYNEQFF.

This clonotype was seen more than once but under ten times. The chain recombines TRBV29-1 with TRBJ2-5; D is ambiguous. Trimming shortened V by 4 bases and J by 5 bases, and 17 bases separated the two germline ends. The CDR3 spans 14 residues. Looked up from germline, CDR1 is SQVTM and CDR2 is ANQGSEA. The CDR3 sequence: CSVVETSGSETQYF. CDR3 nucleotide sequence: TGCAGCGTTGTTGAGACTTCAGGATCGGAGACCCAGTACTTC.

V is TRBV6-1 and J is TRBJ1-1; unclear D gene. Trimming removed 8 bases from V and 1 base from J, with 14 bases in between. The V gene's germline CDR1 is MNHNS and CDR2 SASEGT. The CDR3 has 14 amino acids. The CDR3 sequence: CASVPRPQNTEAFF. CDR3 DNA: TGTGCCAGCGTTCCCCGACCGCAGAACACTGAAGCTTTCTTT.

V is TRBV4-1 and J is TRBJ1-2; D not resolved. Germline lookup yields CDR1 MGHRA and CDR2 YSYEKL. The V and J ends lost 2 bases and 2 bases respectively, with 12 bases between them. The CDR3 is 15 amino acids. CDR3 in DNA: TGCGCCAGCAGCCAAAGTAACACGGGGAACTATGGCTACACCTTC. Amino acids: CASSQSNTGNYGYTF.

The chain is built from TRBV6-2 or TRBV6-3 and TRBJ1-1, with 10 positions matching TRBD1. Trimming took 2 bases from V and 4 from J; bases not matched to a gene: 16. This CDR3 contains 19 residues. Germline CDR1 reads MNHEY; CDR2 reads SVGEGT. CDR3 coding DNA: TGTGCCAGCAGTTACGTGGTGGGACAGGGGATTCGGGATGGCACTGAAGCTTTCTTT. Protein: CASSYVVGQGIRDGTEAFF.

This sequence joins TRBV27 and TRBJ2-7, with 7 bases lining up with TRBD2. The CDR3 spans 16 residues. J lost 2 bases, V lost 0 bases, and 7 bases had no gene match. Germline lookup yields CDR1 MNHEY and CDR2 SMNVEV (reference sequence). In DNA, the CDR3 is TGTGCCAGCAGTTTATCGGGGGGGGATTTGGCCTACGAGCAGTACTTC. Translation gives CASSLSGGDLAYEQYF.

This clonotype was counted between two and nine times. The J gene is TRBJ2-3, the V gene TRBV12-3 or TRBV12-4; a possible D gene is TRBD2 (6 bases). The CDR3 runs to 13 residues. V lost 7 bases, J lost 1 base, and 9 bases lay in between. CDR3: CASKLAGTDTQYF. The CDR3 DNA sequence: TGTGCCAGCAAGTTAGCGGGCACAGATACGCAGTATTTT.

This rearrangement joins TRBV2 to TRBJ2-3; 8 bases align to TRBD2. The germline V gene encodes CDR1 SNHLY and CDR2 FYNNEI. The CDR3 contains 16 residues. J was trimmed by 2 bases and V by 2 bases; bases with no gene match: 6. The CDR3 region is CASSENAGGSTDTQYF. In DNA, the CDR3 is TGTGCCAGCAGTGAAAACGCGGGGGGCTCCACAGATACGCAGTATTTT. The full variable domain, with the rest looked up from reference TRBV2 and TRBJ2-3, is EPEVTQTPSHQVTQMGQEVILRCVPISNHLYFYWYRQILGQKVEFLVSFYNNEISEKSEIFDDQFSVERPDGSNFTLKIRSTKLEDSAMYFCASSENAGGSTDTQYFGPGTRLTVL.

This clonotype was seen only a few times. The chain is built from TRBV9 and TRBJ2-2; 8 positions agree with TRBD2. Germline V lookup: CDR1 SGDLS, CDR2 YYNGEE. The J segment lost 4 bases and the V segment lost 0 bases, leaving 8 bases of the junction unmatched. The CDR3 covers 17 residues. The CDR3 DNA reads as TGTGCCAGCAGCGTAGAAGCGGGGGCGCGGGTCACCGGGGAGCTGTTTTTT. As protein: CASSVEAGARVTGELFF.

This clonotype was recorded a few times. The chain is built from TRBV2 and TRBJ1-2; possibly TRBD1 for D (5 bases). With 7 bases removed from V and 4 bases from J, the gap between germline ends came to 13 bases. Germline CDR1 SNHLY, CDR2 FYNNEI. The CDR3 spans 13 residues. The CDR3 sequence is CASMGTEIYGYTF. CDR3 bases: TGTGCCAGCATGGGGACGGAAATCTATGGCTACACCTTC.

The CDR3 protein is CSVEVIRQGVGETQYF. The CDR3 DNA follows: TGCAGCGTTGAAGTAATAAGGCAGGGAGTAGGAGAGACCCAGTACTTC. The chain has TRBV29-1 and TRBJ2-5; possibly TRBD1 or TRBD2 for D (5 bases each). Deletions cut 1 base from V and 4 bases from J, with 19 bases between. Per the germline V gene, CDR1 is SQVTM and CDR2 is ANQGSEA. There are 16 residues in the CDR3.

The chain uses TRBV29-1 and TRBJ2-7; D unresolved. The CDR3 extends over 13 amino acids. From germline, CDR1 is SQVTM and CDR2 ANQGSEA. With 5 bases removed from V and 0 bases from J, the gap between germline ends came to 11 bases. In DNA, the CDR3 is TGCAGCGTTTACTACTTTAACTCCTACGAGCAGTACTTC. As protein: CSVYYFNSYEQYF.

A few counts support this clonotype. This chain uses TRBV20-1 with TRBJ1-1; D perhaps matches TRBD1 (6 bases). The CDR3 consists of 12 residues. V dropped 2 bases and J dropped 6 bases, with 10 bases sitting between them. Germline V lookup: CDR1 DFQATT, CDR2 SNEGSKA (reference sequence). This CDR3 reads CSARQGHAEAFF. The DNA of the CDR3 is TGCAGTGCTAGACAGGGGCACGCTGAAGCTTTCTTT.

CDR3 protein: CASGPRTTYGYTF. CDR3 bases: TGTGCTAGTGGTCCCCGGACAACCTATGGCTACACCTTC. The chain recombines TRBV12-5 with TRBJ1-2; D is possibly TRBD1 (5 bases). V was shortened by 5 bases and J by 4 bases, with 11 bases between the two germline ends. This CDR3 is built from 13 residues. Looked up from germline, CDR1 is LGHNT and CDR2 is FRNRAP.

This clonotype was seen a few times. V is TRBV9 and J is TRBJ1-2; D is unresolved. This CDR3 comprises 15 residues. CDR1 is SGDLS, CDR2 YYNGEE, per germline. V was cut by 2 bases and J by 5 bases, with 16 bases left in between. The CDR3 spells CASSVWAEERYGYTF. CDR3 nucleotide sequence: TGTGCCAGCAGCGTTTGGGCTGAGGAGAGATATGGCTACACCTTC.

This sequence joins TRBV6-1 and TRBJ2-5; D possibly corresponds to TRBD2 (5 bases). Trimming took off 4 bases at V and 3 bases at J, with 15 bases between the two ends. Per the germline V gene, CDR1 is MNHNS and CDR2 is SASEGT. The CDR3 loop spans 15 amino acids. The chain's CDR3 is CASSVGGGQKETQYF. The DNA of the CDR3 is TGTGCCAGCAGTGTCGGTGGCGGGCAAAAAGAGACCCAGTACTTC.